Below, 26 T cell receptor beta chains from the same sample are listed, as sequenced in a study of T cell responses to AZD1222 COVID-19 vaccine. Assay: immunoSEQ multiplex PCR; the TCRdb copy retains only in-frame clones and omits some. This sample carries under 150,000 clones, roughly 85% of them seen once, and the ten largest clones take 7.9%. Sequences were derived from peripheral blood, sampled 28 days after the second dose of the MenACWY control vaccine. The receptors were sampled from an adult who received the MenACWY meningococcal vaccine as a control.

The gene calls are TRBV5-4 and TRBJ1-5; maybe TRBD1 (5 bases). CDR1 SGHNT and CDR2 YYREEE come from the germline V gene (reference sequence). The CDR3 runs 14 residues. The V end was cut by 0 bases, the J end by 3 bases, with 7 bases between. The CDR3 coding sequence is TGTGCCAGCAGCTTGGGGGGCACCAATCAGCCCCAGCATTTT. Translating gives CASSLGGTNQPQHF.

The V gene is TRBV2, the J gene TRBJ2-6; TRBD1 matches at 9 bases. The CDR3 is 19 amino acids. Germline V gene data show CDR1 as SNHLY and CDR2 as FYNNEI. Germline trimming cut 6 bases from V and 0 bases from J; bases unmatched to any gene: 12. In DNA form, the CDR3 reads TGTGCCAGCAGAGATACGGGACAGGGCTTTATCTCTGGGGCCAACGTCCTGACTTTC. It specifies CASRDTGQGFISGANVLTF.

The chain is built from TRBV12-3 or TRBV12-4 and TRBJ2-1; D remains ambiguous. V was pared by 6 bases and J by 7 bases, with 10 bases between. The CDR3 covers 12 residues. CDR3: CASSSLGNEQFF. In nucleotides, the CDR3 is TGTGCCAGCAGCAGCCTGGGGAATGAGCAGTTCTTC.

The V gene is TRBV10-1, the J gene TRBJ2-5, with 8 bases fitting TRBD1. In germline, CDR1 is WNHNN, CDR2 SYGVQD (reference sequence). V lost 3 bases to trimming and J lost 4 bases; unmatched junction nucleotides: 1. This CDR3 spans 13 amino acids. The CDR3: CASSDRGLETQYF. The CDR3 DNA sequence: TGCGCCAGCAGTGACAGGGGGCTAGAGACCCAGTACTTC.

The chain combines TRBV3-1 (or the pseudogene TRBV3-2) with TRBJ2-7; 7 nucleotides line up with TRBD1. CDR3 length: 13 residues. Germline values: CDR1 LGHDT, CDR2 YNNKEL (reference sequence). CDR3 DNA sequence: TGTGCCAGCAGCCCACGGAGGACAGGCCGTACAATGGTC. It specifies CASSPRRTGRTMV.

The rearrangement joins TRBV5-1 to TRBJ2-7, with 11 bases identical to TRBD1. Germline CDR1 and CDR2: SGHRS and YFSETQ. CDR3 length: 16 amino acids. V shed 3 bases and J 6 bases; nucleotides not matched to a gene: 11. The CDR3 DNA reads as TGCGCCAGCAGCTATGACAGGACAGGGGGCGAGGTCGAGCAGTACTTC. Its protein is CASSYDRTGGEVEQYF.

The chain combines TRBV6-5 with TRBJ1-5; D uncertain. The germline gives CDR1 MNHEY, CDR2 SVGAGI. The CDR3 consists of 15 residues. The V gene lost 4 bases and the J gene lost 3 bases, with 13 bases spanning the gap. CDR3 region: CASSFTDVHNQPQHF. In DNA, the CDR3 is TGTGCCAGCAGTTTTACGGACGTTCACAATCAGCCCCAGCATTTT.

The gene calls are TRBV6-1 and TRBJ1-2, with D unclear. Trimming pared 1 base from V and 7 bases from J, leaving 10 bases between. Germline V CDR1 and CDR2: MNHNS, SASEGT. CDR3 size: 13 residues. In DNA, the CDR3 is TGTGCCAGCAGTGAAGGGGGTTCGGTTGGCTACACCTTC. It yields the protein CASSEGGSVGYTF.

This clone was recorded a few times. The chain uses TRBV6-2 or TRBV6-3 and TRBJ1-5; 8 bases agree with TRBD1. The trim removed 4 bases at V and 7 bases at J, leaving 3 bases unmatched. The CDR3 runs to 13 residues. Germline CDR1 MNHEY, CDR2 SVGEGT. In DNA, the CDR3 is TGTGCCAGCAGTTCGACAGGGGTGCAGCCCCAGCATTTT. Protein sequence: CASSSTGVQPQHF.

The V gene is TRBV6-2 or TRBV6-3, the J gene TRBJ2-2; the D gene is possibly TRBD2 (5 bases). This CDR3 is built from 18 residues. Trimming removed 0 bases at V and 1 base at J, with 15 bases between. CDR1 MNHEY and CDR2 SVGEGT come from the germline V gene. The CDR3 loop reads CASSYSFTVRGNTGELFF. CDR3 DNA: TGTGCCAGCAGTTACTCGTTTACGGTCCGGGGGAACACCGGGGAGCTGTTTTTT.

This chain joins TRBV7-2 and TRBJ2-1; 12 bases fit TRBD2. The CDR3 runs 17 residues. Unmatched junction bases numbered 7, after V lost 6 bases and J lost 1 base. Germline V gene data show CDR1 as SGHTA and CDR2 as FQGNSA. In nucleotides, the CDR3 is TGTGCCAGCAGACAGACTAGCGGGAGCCCATCCTACAATGAGCAGTTCTTC. It specifies CASRQTSGSPSYNEQFF.

V gene TRBV4-3 combines with J gene TRBJ2-1, with 10 bases that match TRBD2. The CDR3 is 17 amino acids. Germline-derived CDR1 and CDR2 are LGHNA and YSLEER. After removal of 3 bases from V and 3 bases from J, the junction contained 8 bases not matched to a gene. CDR3 in amino acids: CASSHGLGLADYNEQFF. In DNA form, the CDR3 reads TGCGCCAGCAGCCATGGATTAGGACTAGCGGACTACAATGAGCAGTTCTTC.

The chain links TRBV19 to TRBJ2-2; unclear D gene. Trimming removed 7 bases from V and 6 bases from J, with 6 bases in between. The CDR3 spans 11 residues. Germline loops: CDR1 LNHDA, CDR2 SQIVND (reference sequence). The DNA of the CDR3 is TGTGCCAGTAAGGCCCCCGGGGAGCTGTTTTTT. Its protein is CASKAPGELFF.

Worth noting for this clone: One end of the junction varies from germline; a read error may be responsible. This chain uses TRBV7-2 with TRBJ2-6; D is perhaps TRBD1 or TRBD2 (7 bases each). The CDR3 is 13 amino acids. The germline V gene encodes CDR1 SGHTA and CDR2 FQGNSA. The CDR3 nucleotides are TGTGCCAGCAGCCAGGGGGGGGTCAACGTCCTGACTTTC. Its protein product is CASSQGGVNVLTF.

V is TRBV9 and J is TRBJ1-6; no firm D call. The CDR3 extends over 14 amino acids. V was clipped by 5 bases and J by 7 bases, with 13 bases between them. Germline V CDR1 and CDR2: SGDLS, YYNGEE. The CDR3 protein is CASRFEGNNSPLHF. In DNA form, the CDR3 reads TGTGCCAGCAGGTTTGAAGGGAACAATTCACCCCTCCACTTT.

This clone was detected only once. The V and J genes are TRBV6-5 and TRBJ2-3; D call uncertain. Trimming took 3 bases from V and 0 from J, leaving 10 bases between them. The CDR3 length is 15 residues. From germline, CDR1 is MNHEY and CDR2 SVGAGI. The CDR3 reads CASSYGSTSTDTQYF. Here the CDR3 DNA reads TGTGCCAGCAGTTATGGGTCTACTAGCACAGATACGCAGTATTTT.

The rearrangement links TRBV19 to TRBJ2-1; D might be TRBD2 (6 bases). Germline loops: CDR1 LNHDA, CDR2 SQIVND (reference sequence). Trimming left V 1 base short and J 9 bases short, with 19 bases between. The CDR3 sequence is 16 residues long. The CDR3 DNA is TGTGCCAGTAGTATAGGGCCATCTCGGGGGTGGGTTGAGCAGTTCTTC. Protein sequence: CASSIGPSRGWVEQFF.

In DNA form, the CDR3 reads TGTGCCAGCAGTTTGTCGACAGGCATGAACACTGAAGCTTTCTTT. It yields the protein CASSLSTGMNTEAFF. This chain uses TRBV27 with TRBJ1-1; TRBD1 is a possible D gene (6 bases). CDR1 and CDR2 (germline): MNHEY, SMNVEV (reference sequence). The CDR3 is 15 amino acids. The ends were cut back, 3 bases at V and 0 bases at J, with 11 bases in the middle.

V gene TRBV6-6 combines with J gene TRBJ2-6; the match to TRBD1 covers 7 bases. V gave up 5 bases and J gave up 0 bases; unmatched junction bases: 10. CDR1 is MNHNY, CDR2 SVGAGI, per germline (reference sequence). The CDR3 runs 18 residues. CDR3 DNA sequence: TGTGCCAGCAGTCTCACTGGACAGGCGTTCTCTGGGGCCAACGTCCTGACTTTC. The encoded protein is CASSLTGQAFSGANVLTF.

The rearrangement joins TRBV10-3 to TRBJ2-3; tentatively, D is TRBD2 (6 bases). Trimming took 6 bases from V and 1 from J, leaving 20 bases between them. Germline V gives CDR1 ENHRY, CDR2 SYGVKD. The CDR3 is 17 residues long. CDR3 nucleotide sequence: TGTGCCATCAGGATGGAGGGCCAACCTGGGGGCACAGATACGCAGTATTTT. Its protein is CAIRMEGQPGGTDTQYF.

The CDR3 sequence: CASSLDWGQETQYF. CDR3 nucleotide sequence: TGTGCCAGCAGCTTAGACTGGGGCCAAGAGACCCAGTACTTC. The gene calls are TRBV11-2 and TRBJ2-5; no clear D gene. Trimming shortened V by 0 bases and J by 1 base, and 6 bases separated the two germline ends. The CDR3 has 14 residues. Germline V gene lookup returns CDR1 SGHAT and CDR2 FQNNGV.

The chain links TRBV6-4 to TRBJ2-2; 9 nucleotides align to TRBD2. The CDR3 contains 17 residues. J was trimmed by 0 bases and V by 4 bases; bases with no gene match: 6. Germline V CDR1 and CDR2: MRHNA, SNTAGT. The CDR3 DNA is TGTGCCAGCAGTGCCCTAGCGGGGCCAACGAACACCGGGGAGCTGTTTTTT. Translating it yields CASSALAGPTNTGELFF.

The chain is built from TRBV7-9 and TRBJ2-1; 10 bases are shared with TRBD1. CDR3 length: 16 residues. With V trimmed by 5 bases and J by 5 bases, 9 bases remained unmatched. CDR1 is SEHNR, CDR2 FQNEAQ, per germline (reference sequence). The CDR3 protein is CASSGAGTGVDNEQFF. The CDR3 DNA reads TGTGCCAGCAGCGGGGCCGGGACAGGGGTCGACAATGAGCAGTTCTTC.

This rearrangement joins TRBV20-1 to TRBJ1-2; D not resolved. The CDR3 extends over 11 amino acids. Trimming left V 6 bases short and J 6 bases short, with 11 bases between. Germline CDR1 reads DFQATT; CDR2 reads SNEGSKA (reference sequence). CDR3 in amino acids: CSASKGHGYTF. In DNA, the CDR3 is TGCAGTGCCTCCAAAGGCCATGGCTACACCTTC.

The chain uses TRBV25-1 and TRBJ1-1; D gene ambiguous. V was pared by 4 bases and J by 4 bases, with 4 bases between. CDR1 and CDR2 (germline): MGHDK, SYGVNS. This CDR3 has 11 residues. The CDR3 reads CASSVLTEAFF. In DNA, the CDR3 is TGTGCCAGCAGTGTACTCACTGAAGCTTTCTTT.

This chain uses TRBV5-1 with TRBJ1-1; D gene uncertain. Trimming cost V 0 bases and J 0 bases, with 9 bases left between them. CDR1 is SGHRS and CDR2 is YFSETQ in the germline V gene. There are 15 residues in the CDR3. Written as DNA, the CDR3 is TGCGCCAGCAGCTTGGGGCTTTCATTGAACACTGAAGCTTTCTTT. Translated, it gives CASSLGLSLNTEAFF.